These 31 T cell receptor beta chains were all obtained from the same sample, sequenced in a study of Ad26.COV2.S vaccination and SARS-CoV-2 variants. Measured with immunoSEQ multiplex PCR; TCRdb has only the in-frame clones, and not every one. Counted here are approximately 500,000 clones, around 88% occurring once; the ten biggest clones make up around 13%. Treatment given: 19 received Ad26.COV2.S at low or high dose, single or two shots; roughly 5 received placebo; per-sample allocation not given. Repertoires come from day 63 after the first vaccine or placebo injection. This material consisted of peripheral blood, taken in a trial of Ad26.COV2.S vaccine versus placebo. The receptors were sampled from a person between 18 and 65 years old who received the Ad26.COV2.S COVID-19 vaccine or a placebo.

The V gene is TRBV19, the J gene TRBJ1-4, with 7 bases aligning to TRBD1. CDR1 is LNHDA, CDR2 SQIVND, per germline (reference sequence). This CDR3 is built from 15 residues. V was pared by 4 bases and J by 5 bases, with 7 bases of the junction left unmatched. CDR3 protein: CASSKAPRGNEKLFF. The CDR3, as DNA: TGTGCCAGTAGTAAGGCCCCCAGGGGGAATGAAAAACTGTTTTTT.

V gene TRBV28 combines with J gene TRBJ2-2; D is unresolved. Trimming left V 2 bases short and J 5 bases short, with 9 bases between. The CDR3 is made up of 14 amino acids. Per the germline V gene, CDR1 is MDHEN and CDR2 is SYDVKM. The CDR3 DNA is TGTGCCAGCAGTTTAGGGCTTGGGACCGGGGAGCTGTTTTTT. It translates to CASSLGLGTGELFF.

V usage is TRBV3-1 (or the pseudogene TRBV3-2) and J usage is TRBJ1-3; D unresolved. The germline gives CDR1 LGHDT, CDR2 YNNKEL (reference sequence). The CDR3 contains 17 residues. The V end lost 2 bases, the J end lost 2 bases, and 16 bases lay between the germline ends. CDR3 in amino acids: CASSQTRDRVTGNTIYF. The CDR3 DNA is TGTGCCAGCAGCCAAACCCGAGACCGGGTTACTGGAAACACCATATATTTT.

This chain connects TRBV19 to TRBJ1-1; D is uncertain. The V gene's germline CDR1 is LNHDA and CDR2 SQIVND (reference sequence). The CDR3 length is 16 residues. Trimming cost V 1 base and J 0 bases, with 12 bases left between them. The CDR3 loop is CASSIGTAPVNTEAFF. For the CDR3, the DNA is TGTGCCAGTAGTATAGGAACAGCTCCTGTGAACACTGAAGCTTTCTTT.

The chain carries TRBV6-2 or TRBV6-3 and TRBJ2-7; D tentatively fits TRBD1 or TRBD2 (5 bases each). In germline, CDR1 is MNHEY, CDR2 SVGEGT. This CDR3 has 14 amino acids. Trimming pared 5 bases from V and 7 bases from J, leaving 18 bases between. The CDR3 protein is CASSRPGPIPEQYF. The CDR3 bases are TGTGCCAGCAGTCGACCGGGACCCATTCCTGAGCAGTACTTC.

The V call is TRBV11-3, the J call TRBJ2-5; 9 nucleotides align to TRBD1. The CDR3 runs to 16 residues. Germline V gene sequence: CDR1 SGHNT, CDR2 YENEEA. J lost 2 bases, V lost 2 bases, and 6 bases had no gene match. The CDR3: CASSLKSGQGQETQYF. CDR3 DNA: TGTGCCAGCAGCTTAAAATCGGGACAGGGACAAGAGACCCAGTACTTC.

This sequence joins TRBV7-6 and TRBJ2-1; D call uncertain. The CDR3 extends over 15 amino acids. The V end was cut by 3 bases, the J end by 0 bases, with 9 bases between. Germline CDR1 is SGHVS and CDR2 is FNYEAQ. The CDR3 protein is CASSFGGSSYNEQFF. CDR3 nucleotide sequence: TGTGCCAGCAGCTTTGGCGGAAGCTCCTACAATGAGCAGTTCTTC.

This chain connects TRBV10-1 to TRBJ1-2; maybe TRBD1 (5 bases). CDR1 and CDR2 from the germline V gene are WNHNN and SYGVQD (reference sequence). CDR3 size: 15 residues. The V end lost 11 bases, the J end lost 6 bases, and 25 bases lay between the germline ends. The CDR3 spells CAPGHRWGKSDGYTF. CDR3 sequence (DNA): TGCGCCCCCGGACACCGTTGGGGTAAGAGCGATGGCTACACCTTC.

This clone was observed a single time. The rearrangement links TRBV19 to TRBJ2-3; maybe TRBD1 (6 bases). Germline V gene lookup returns CDR1 LNHDA and CDR2 SQIVND (reference sequence). The CDR3 is 12 residues long. V dropped 6 bases and J dropped 7 bases, with 11 bases sitting between them. The DNA for the CDR3 is TGTGCCAGTAGCCTCAGGGGTTATACGCAGTATTTT. As protein: CASSLRGYTQYF.

The chain links TRBV19 to TRBJ1-1; D perhaps matches TRBD1 (5 bases). V was shortened by 3 bases and J by 1 base, with 15 bases between the two germline ends. Germline V gene lookup returns CDR1 LNHDA and CDR2 SQIVND (reference sequence). The CDR3 has 16 residues. In nucleotides, the CDR3 is TGTGCCAGTAGTATTTCGGGAGGGGTGGGGAACACTGAAGCTTTCTTT. It is translated as CASSISGGVGNTEAFF.

This chain links TRBV11-2 with TRBJ1-3; no definite D call. The CDR3 is made up of 14 amino acids. The germline CDR1 and CDR2 sequences are SGHAT and FQNNGV. The germline V and J ends were trimmed by 5 bases and 2 bases, with 10 bases remaining between them. This CDR3 reads CASSTSNTGNTIYF. CDR3 bases: TGTGCCAGCAGCACTTCCAATACTGGAAACACCATATATTTT.

This chain connects TRBV19 to TRBJ2-3; no clear D gene. V was cut by 6 bases and J by 2 bases, with 9 bases left in between. The CDR3 contains 13 residues. Germline CDR1 LNHDA, CDR2 SQIVND (reference sequence). For the CDR3, the DNA is TGTGCCAGTAGACCCACAGCCACAGATACGCAGTATTTT. Its translation: CASRPTATDTQYF.

The rearrangement links TRBV18 to TRBJ2-7; D is perhaps TRBD1 (7 bases). CDR1 is KGHSH, CDR2 LQKENI, per germline. Trimming shortened V by 5 bases and J by 7 bases, and 18 bases separated the two germline ends. The CDR3 runs to 14 residues. CDR3 DNA: TGTGCCAGCTCAGGGACACAGGGGACTTTTGAGCAGTACTTC. Protein: CASSGTQGTFEQYF.

This clone appeared many times. The chain couples TRBV15 to TRBJ1-1; 9 nucleotides match TRBD1. The junction had 13 bases not matched to a gene; V was cut back by 5 bases and J by 6 bases. Per germline, CDR1 LNHNV and CDR2 YYDKDF (reference sequence). The CDR3 is made up of 16 amino acids. The CDR3 DNA follows: TGTGCCACCAGCCCCGGGACAGGGTTCAGGTCCGCTGAAGCTTTCTTT. Translating it yields CATSPGTGFRSAEAFF.

With respect to this clone: The same CDR3 is also encoded by other DNA sequences in this sample. The V call is TRBV30, the J call TRBJ2-7; 7 nucleotides agree with TRBD1. CDR3 length: 12 amino acids. J lost 1 base, V lost 4 bases, and 1 base had no gene match. CDR1 and CDR2 from the germline V gene are GTSNPN and SVGIG (reference sequence). The CDR3 loop reads CAWKQGSYEQYF. CDR3 bases: TGTGCCTGGAAACAGGGGTCCTACGAGCAGTACTTC.

The chain uses TRBV10-3 and TRBJ2-7, with 13 bases fitting TRBD2. The germline V gene has CDR1 ENHRY and CDR2 SYGVKD. The CDR3 loop spans 13 amino acids. The junction had 4 bases not matched to a gene; V was cut back by 10 bases and J by 4 bases. The CDR3 loop reads CATGLAGNYEQYF. CDR3 nucleotide sequence: TGTGCCACGGGACTAGCGGGAAATTACGAGCAGTACTTC.

J is TRBJ1-2 and V is TRBV19; D not certain. Trimming shortened V by 3 bases and J by 2 bases, and 4 bases separated the two germline ends. This CDR3 is 12 amino acids long. Germline V CDR1 and CDR2: LNHDA, SQIVND (reference sequence). The CDR3 nucleotides read TGTGCCAGTAGTATTAACAACTATGGCTACACCTTC. Its translation: CASSINNYGYTF.

As regards this clone: Other DNA sequences in the same sample also yield this CDR3. The V call is TRBV30, the J call TRBJ1-2; a weak D match, TRBD1 (6 bases). Germline V lookup: CDR1 GTSNPN, CDR2 SVGIG (reference sequence). The CDR3 sequence is 11 residues long. Between the trimmed V and J ends, which lost 0 bases and 8 bases, there was a span of 7 bases. The chain's CDR3 is CAWSVGGGYTF. The CDR3, as DNA: TGTGCCTGGAGTGTTGGGGGCGGCTACACCTTC.

The CDR3 sequence: CASSQEPPANTGELFF. Here the CDR3 DNA reads TGCGCCAGCAGCCAAGAACCCCCCGCGAACACCGGGGAGCTGTTTTTT. This sequence joins TRBV4-3 and TRBJ2-2; D not certain. CDR1 LGHNA and CDR2 YSLEER come from the germline V gene. The CDR3 spans 16 residues. V dropped 0 bases and J dropped 0 bases, with 8 bases sitting between them.

This chain connects TRBV6-5 to TRBJ1-1; D call uncertain. The CDR3 consists of 16 residues. Germline V gene data show CDR1 as MNHEY and CDR2 as SVGAGI. Trimming cost V 0 bases and J 1 base, with 12 bases left between them. The CDR3, as DNA: TGTGCCAGCAGTTACTCGGCACCGAGACCGAACACTGAAGCTTTCTTT. As protein: CASSYSAPRPNTEAFF.

This clone was seen only a few times. The chain employs TRBV4-2 and TRBJ1-1; D is undetermined. The CDR3 sequence is 12 residues long. The V gene's germline CDR1 is LGHNA and CDR2 YNFKEQ. Trimming removed 0 bases at V and 10 bases at J, with 9 bases between. Here the CDR3 DNA reads TGTGCCAGCAGCCAAGATTTCCTTAGAGCTTTCTTT. Translated, it gives CASSQDFLRAFF.

CDR3 sequence reads: CASSFEFSYNEQFF. DNA of the CDR3: TGTGCCAGCAGTTTCGAGTTTTCCTACAATGAGCAGTTCTTC. The chain couples TRBV28 to TRBJ2-1, with no clear D. Germline V gene sequence: CDR1 MDHEN, CDR2 SYDVKM. V gave up 3 bases and J gave up 1 base, with 7 bases separating them. The CDR3 sequence is 14 residues long.

V gene TRBV6-5 combines with J gene TRBJ2-7; 11 nucleotides align to TRBD2. From germline, CDR1 is MNHEY and CDR2 SVGAGI. Trimming removed 6 bases from V and 2 bases from J; junction bases left unmatched: 6. The length of the CDR3 is 15 residues. DNA of the CDR3: TGTGCCAGCAGCAAACCGGGACTAGCGGCCTACGAGCAGTACTTC. Translation gives CASSKPGLAAYEQYF.

The chain uses TRBV21-1 and TRBJ2-1; the table names TRBD2, a call not compared with the DNA. TRBV21-1 is labeled a pseudogene. The CDR3 totals 18 residues. CDR3 protein: CASIPGLAGENPYNEQFF. CDR3 DNA sequence: TGTGCCAGCATCCCGGGACTAGCGGGAGAGAACCCTTACAATGAGCAGTTCTTC.

The chain recombines TRBV27 with TRBJ2-7; no reliable D call. From germline, CDR1 is MNHEY and CDR2 SMNVEV (reference sequence). The V end lost 3 bases, the J end lost 6 bases, and 15 bases lay between the germline ends. CDR3 size: 14 residues. This chain's CDR3 is CASSFRAPAGEQYF. The CDR3 nucleotides read TGTGCCAGCAGTTTCCGGGCCCCTGCTGGCGAGCAGTACTTC.

This chain joins TRBV7-3 and TRBJ1-6, with TRBD1 as a possible D gene (5 bases). Germline-derived CDR1 and CDR2 are SGHTA and FQGTGA. Trimming pared 1 base from V and 7 bases from J, leaving 11 bases between. CDR3 length: 15 residues. The CDR3 region has the DNA TGTGCCAGCAGCTTAAATCCGGGGGAGAATTCACCCCTCCACTTT. This sequence encodes CASSLNPGENSPLHF. Complete variable domain (other parts from reference TRBV7-3 and TRBJ1-6): GAGVSQTPSNKVTEKGKYVELRCDPISGHTALYWYRQSLGQGPEFLIYFQGTGAADDSGLPNDRFFAVRPEGSVSTLKIQRTERGDSAVYLCASSLNPGENSPLHFGNGTRLTVT.

This clone was detected a few times. The chain recombines TRBV2 with TRBJ1-6, with D possibly being TRBD1 (5 bases). The V and J ends lost 0 bases and 8 bases respectively, with 17 bases between them. From germline, CDR1 is SNHLY and CDR2 FYNNEI. The CDR3 runs 17 residues. The CDR3 DNA is TGTGCCAGCAGTGAAGCGTGGGGGGACCCAAGCGATTCACCCCTCCACTTT. It specifies CASSEAWGDPSDSPLHF.

This clone appeared a single time. The chain is built from TRBV9 and TRBJ1-1; unclear D gene. Trimming cost V 4 bases and J 4 bases, with 17 bases left between them. The germline V gene encodes CDR1 SGDLS and CDR2 YYNGEE. This CDR3 is built from 15 residues. For the CDR3, the DNA is TGTGCCAGCAGCCCCAACATACACTTAAGCACTGAAGCTTTCTTT. Translated: CASSPNIHLSTEAFF.

The genes are TRBV6-2 or TRBV6-3 and TRBJ2-4, with unresolved D. The germline V gene has CDR1 MNHEY and CDR2 SVGEGT. Trimming took 5 bases from V and 4 from J, leaving 9 bases between them. The CDR3 spans 13 residues. The CDR3 spells CASSGPAKNIQYF. The CDR3, as DNA: TGTGCCAGCAGTGGCCCGGCGAAAAACATTCAGTACTTC.

This chain joins TRBV5-1 and TRBJ2-7, with D possibly being TRBD2 (6 bases). The ends were cut back, 3 bases at V and 2 bases at J, with 12 bases in the middle. The CDR3 contains 14 residues. From germline, CDR1 is SGHRS and CDR2 YFSETQ. The CDR3 region is CASSSTGAAYEQYF. The CDR3 coding sequence is TGCGCCAGCAGCTCGACGGGAGCCGCCTACGAGCAGTACTTC.

This clone occurred a few times. CDR3 residues: CASSGRAPSGEQYF. As DNA, the CDR3 is TGTGCCAGCAGTGGCCGGGCCCCTTCGGGTGAGCAGTACTTC. This chain links TRBV27 with TRBJ2-7; no reliable D call. CDR1 is MNHEY and CDR2 is SMNVEV in the germline V gene (reference sequence). The CDR3 length is 14 residues. V was shortened by 5 bases and J by 7 bases, with 18 bases between the two germline ends.